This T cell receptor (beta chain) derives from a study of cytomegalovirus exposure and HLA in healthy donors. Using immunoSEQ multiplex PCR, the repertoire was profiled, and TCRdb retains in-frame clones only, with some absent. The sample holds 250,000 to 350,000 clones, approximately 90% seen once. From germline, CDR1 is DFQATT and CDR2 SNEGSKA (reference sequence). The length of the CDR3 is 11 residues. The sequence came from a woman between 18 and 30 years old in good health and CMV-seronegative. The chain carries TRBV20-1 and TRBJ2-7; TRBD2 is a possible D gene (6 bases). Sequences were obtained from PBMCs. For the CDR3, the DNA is TGCAGAGCGACCGGGGGCTACGAGCAGTACTTC. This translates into CRATGGYEQYF.